These 18 T cell receptor beta chains originate from one sample sequenced in a study of OX40 agonist ivuxolimab in advanced cancers. The data were produced by immunoSEQ multiplex PCR, yet TCRdb's version contains in-frame clones alone and is incomplete. Among under 65,000 clones, 87% were seen once, and the ten largest hold around 0.37%. The specimen was CD4+ or CD8+ T cells sorted from blood, collected in a trial of the OX40 agonist ivuxolimab. The source is an adult with an advanced solid tumor such as melanoma, head and neck, liver or kidney cancer.

The chain uses TRBV4-1 and TRBJ1-1; no clear D gene. V was trimmed by 0 bases and J by 11 bases, leaving 10 bases between them. In germline, CDR1 is MGHRA, CDR2 YSYEKL. This CDR3 is 12 amino acids long. The CDR3 sequence: CASSQELGGAFF. CDR3 DNA: TGCGCCAGCAGCCAAGAACTCGGAGGTGCTTTCTTT.

This clone was detected only once. V is TRBV7-9 and J is TRBJ1-1; weak D call: TRBD1 (5 bases). The V and J ends lost 5 bases and 0 bases respectively, with 16 bases between them. This CDR3 is 16 amino acids long. Germline V gene sequence: CDR1 SEHNR, CDR2 FQNEAQ (reference sequence). CDR3 sequence reads: CASSDRDLGVNTEAFF. DNA for the CDR3: TGTGCCAGCAGCGACCGGGACCTTGGGGTGAACACTGAAGCTTTCTTT.

This chain connects TRBV5-1 to TRBJ1-3; TRBD1 matches at 7 bases. The CDR3 length is 15 residues. J gave up 1 base and V 1 base, and 2 bases lay outside the gene matches. CDR1 SGHRS and CDR2 YFSETQ come from the germline V gene. The CDR3 DNA follows: TGCGCCAGCAGCTTGACAGGGGAATCTGGAAACACCATATATTTT. It yields the protein CASSLTGESGNTIYF.

The chain uses TRBV19 and TRBJ2-3, with 13 nucleotides matching TRBD2. In germline, CDR1 is LNHDA, CDR2 SQIVND (reference sequence). J was trimmed by 6 bases and V by 4 bases; bases with no gene match: 10. The CDR3 is 17 amino acids. CDR3 residues: CASSNAGTSGARDTQYF. CDR3 bases: TGTGCCAGTAGTAACGCCGGGACTAGCGGGGCCAGGGATACGCAGTATTTT.

The V call is TRBV20-1, the J call TRBJ1-1; no reliable D call. Trimming stripped 5 bases from V and 9 bases from J, with 13 bases between. This CDR3 has 11 residues. Germline V gene data show CDR1 as DFQATT and CDR2 as SNEGSKA (reference sequence). The CDR3 DNA is TGCAGTGCTCGCGATTCCCGCCAAGCTTTCTTT. Translated, it gives CSARDSRQAFF.

This rearrangement joins TRBV25-1 to TRBJ2-1; no firm D call. This CDR3 region has 12 residues. V was cut by 3 bases and J by 10 bases, with 10 bases left in between. Germline V gene lookup returns CDR1 MGHDK and CDR2 SYGVNS. The CDR3 spells CASSEAMREQFF. Here the CDR3 DNA reads TGTGCCAGCAGTGAGGCTATGCGGGAGCAGTTCTTC.

V gene TRBV6-6 combines with J gene TRBJ1-5; D gene uncertain. The V end was cut by 0 bases, the J end by 5 bases, with 8 bases between. The CDR3 loop spans 14 amino acids. The V gene's germline CDR1 is MNHNY and CDR2 SVGAGI (reference sequence). The CDR3 reads CASSYSGRDQPQHF. The CDR3 DNA follows: TGTGCCAGCAGTTACTCAGGGAGAGATCAGCCCCAGCATTTT.

This rearrangement joins TRBV29-1 to TRBJ1-5; D unclear. V lost 4 bases to trimming and J lost 3 bases, with 7 bases between them. Per germline, CDR1 SQVTM and CDR2 ANQGSEA. The CDR3 extends over 12 amino acids. The CDR3 reads CSVGQTNQPQHF. In DNA, the CDR3 is TGCAGCGTTGGGCAGACCAATCAGCCCCAGCATTTT.

The DNA of the CDR3 is TGCGCCAGCAGCTTGGGGGGACTCCCTTTAACTTACGAGCAGTACTTC. It is translated as CASSLGGLPLTYEQYF. The J gene is TRBJ2-7, the V gene TRBV5-1; TRBD2 might be the D (6 bases). CDR1 is SGHRS, CDR2 YFSETQ, per germline. Trimming stripped 0 bases from V and 4 bases from J, with 17 bases between. The CDR3 extends over 16 amino acids.

The table lists this clone with a count of one. The chain carries TRBV11-2 and TRBJ2-7; D is perhaps TRBD2 (5 bases). V was pared by 3 bases and J by 3 bases, with 9 bases between. CDR3 length: 13 residues. CDR1 and CDR2 (germline): SGHAT, FQNNGV. The CDR3 nucleotides read TGTGCCAGCAGCTTGAATGACTACTACGAGCAGTACTTC. It translates to CASSLNDYYEQYF.

This clone was counted a single time. The chain links TRBV11-2 to TRBJ1-1, with TRBD1 as a possible D gene (6 bases). CDR1 is SGHAT, CDR2 FQNNGV, per germline. Trimming removed 5 bases at V and 0 bases at J, with 10 bases between. The CDR3 extends over 14 amino acids. The DNA of the CDR3 is TGTGCCAGCAGCCCGACAGGTATGAACACTGAAGCTTTCTTT. Encoded protein: CASSPTGMNTEAFF.

This clone was picked up a small number of times. The chain links TRBV5-1 to TRBJ2-2; D assignment may be TRBD1 or TRBD2 (5 bases each). The CDR3 is made up of 15 amino acids. Looked up from germline, CDR1 is SGHRS and CDR2 is YFSETQ. With 1 base removed from V and 4 bases from J, the gap between germline ends came to 11 bases. The CDR3 protein is CASSLRDAATGELFF. For the CDR3, the DNA is TGCGCCAGCAGCTTGAGGGACGCGGCCACCGGGGAGCTGTTTTTT.

This rearrangement joins TRBV5-6 to TRBJ1-1; D is perhaps TRBD1 (5 bases). Germline CDR1 SGHDT, CDR2 YYEEEE. This CDR3 comprises 16 residues. V gave up 4 bases and J gave up 1 base, with 17 bases separating them. CDR3 nucleotide sequence: TGTGCCAGCAGCCAAGTAGCAGGGCGTGGGAACACTGAAGCTTTCTTT. Translation gives CASSQVAGRGNTEAFF. Complete variable domain (other parts from reference TRBV5-6 and TRBJ1-1): DAGVTQSPTHLIKTRGQQVTLRCSPKSGHDTVSWYQQALGQGPQFIFQYYEEEERQRGNFPDRFSGHQFPNYSSELNVNALLLGDSALYLCASSQVAGRGNTEAFFGQGTRLTVV.

The CDR3 reads CASSVPKDTQYF. The CDR3 nucleotides are TGCGCCAGCAGCGTTCCCAAGGATACGCAGTATTTT. The chain couples TRBV5-1 to TRBJ2-3, with D unclear. Germline V gene data show CDR1 as SGHRS and CDR2 as YFSETQ. The CDR3 contains 12 residues. The ends were cut back, 4 bases at V and 6 bases at J, with 9 bases in the middle.

This chain connects TRBV30 to TRBJ1-2; 7 bases are a match to TRBD1. Germline V gene lookup returns CDR1 GTSNPN and CDR2 SVGIG (reference sequence). The V segment lost 4 bases and the J segment 5 bases; nucleotides outside the gene matches: 4. The CDR3 is made up of 12 amino acids. DNA of the CDR3: TGTGCCTGGACCGGCAGGGGGTATGGCTACACCTTC. Its translation: CAWTGRGYGYTF.

The genes are TRBV11-2 and TRBJ1-1; D gene ambiguous. Per germline, CDR1 SGHAT and CDR2 FQNNGV. The CDR3 contains 15 residues. Trimming stripped 4 bases from V and 0 bases from J, with 12 bases between. The CDR3 region is CASSYAARLNTEAFF. For the CDR3, the DNA is TGTGCCAGCAGCTACGCGGCGAGGTTGAACACTGAAGCTTTCTTT.

The chain is built from TRBV5-6 and TRBJ1-4; TRBD1 aligns across 9 bases. J gave up 6 bases and V 4 bases, and 7 bases lay outside the gene matches. Germline CDR1 reads SGHDT; CDR2 reads YYEEEE. The CDR3 totals 15 residues. The CDR3 here is CASSLYRGRYEKLFF. CDR3 DNA: TGTGCCAGCAGCCTCTACAGGGGGCGGTATGAAAAACTGTTTTTT.

The chain links TRBV7-9 to TRBJ1-2; weak D call: TRBD1 (5 bases). The CDR3 loop spans 13 amino acids. V was cut by 11 bases and J by 6 bases, with 19 bases left in between. CDR1 and CDR2 (germline): SEHNR, FQNEAQ (reference sequence). The CDR3 nucleotides are TGTGCCCAAAATTGGCCCGGGGGGGATGGCTACACCTTC. Translation: CAQNWPGGDGYTF. Variable domain in full (rest from reference TRBV7-9 and TRBJ1-2): DTGVSQNPRHKITKRGQNVTFRCDPISEHNRLYWYRQTLGQGPEFLTYFQNEAQLEKSRLLSDRFSAERPKGSFSTLEIQRTEQGDSAMYLCAQNWPGGDGYTFGSGTRLTVV.